Listed below are T cell receptor beta chains from one sample, sequenced in a study of OX40 agonist ivuxolimab in advanced cancers. Clones were sequenced by immunoSEQ multiplex PCR, and TCRdb holds only the in-frame ones, with some missing. This table has some 70,000 clones, about 85% appearing once. The material sequenced was CD4+ or CD8+ T cells sorted from blood, taken in a trial of the OX40 agonist ivuxolimab. Receptors were obtained from an adult with an advanced solid tumor such as melanoma, head and neck, liver or kidney cancer. The conserved cysteine and the conserved F or W are not part of the CDR3 here. Fields, in order: CDR3 length, J gene, D gene, V gene, CDR3 protein. The D gene is left open where the match is weak.

>13|TRBJ1-6|.|TRBV7-3
ASSLTPSYNSPLH
>16|TRBJ2-5|.|TRBV28
ASSLKDWERQGQETQY
>13|TRBJ2-4|.|TRBV6-5
ASSSIWQGKNIQY
>12|TRBJ2-3|.|TRBV5-1
ASHAGPGADTQY
>13|TRBJ2-7|.|TRBV6-5
ASSYSGGSSYEQY
>12|TRBJ1-5|TRBD1|TRBV9
ASSATGDWQPQH
>11|TRBJ2-7|.|TRBV11-1
ASGAGSSYEQY
>13|TRBJ2-5|TRBD2|TRBV9
ASSSESGGGETQY
>9|TRBJ1-1|.|TRBV20-1
SARKGDEAF
>15|TRBJ1-2|.|TRBV7-2
ASSLALMGGSSGGYT
>10|TRBJ2-7|.|TRBV7-2
ASSLDPYEQY
>15|TRBJ2-3|TRBD2|TRBV5-1
ASNPTVAGGLTDTQY
>11|TRBJ1-1|.|TRBV27
ASSLRANTEAF
>11|TRBJ1-6|.|TRBV6-5
ASLGGRNSPLH
>12|TRBJ1-2|.|TRBV7-2
ASSLGGGNYGYT
>10|TRBJ2-2|.|TRBV6-5
ASGEGYGELF
>12|TRBJ2-2|.|TRBV5-1
ASSLAGNTGELF
>11|TRBJ1-1|.|TRBV7-2
ASSFNLSPGAF